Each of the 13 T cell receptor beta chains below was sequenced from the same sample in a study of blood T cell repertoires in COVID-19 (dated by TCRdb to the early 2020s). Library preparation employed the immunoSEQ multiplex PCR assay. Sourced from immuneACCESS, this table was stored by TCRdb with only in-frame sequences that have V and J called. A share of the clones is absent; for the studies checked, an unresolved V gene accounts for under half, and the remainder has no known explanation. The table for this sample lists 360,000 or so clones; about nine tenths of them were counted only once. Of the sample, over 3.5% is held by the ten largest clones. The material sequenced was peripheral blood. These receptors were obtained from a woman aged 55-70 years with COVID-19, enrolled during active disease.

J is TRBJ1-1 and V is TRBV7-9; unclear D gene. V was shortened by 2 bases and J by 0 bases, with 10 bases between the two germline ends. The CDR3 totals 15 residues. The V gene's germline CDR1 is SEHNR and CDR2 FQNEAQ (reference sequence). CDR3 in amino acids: CASSLLRRMNTEAFF. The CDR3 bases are TGTGCCAGCAGCTTATTGAGGCGGATGAACACTGAAGCTTTCTTT.

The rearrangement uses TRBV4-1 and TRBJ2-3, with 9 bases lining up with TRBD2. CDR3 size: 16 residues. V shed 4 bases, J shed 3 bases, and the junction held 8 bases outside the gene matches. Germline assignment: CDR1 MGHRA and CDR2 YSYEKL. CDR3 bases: TGCGCCAGCAGCCTGTTAGCGGGGGTGAGGACAGATACGCAGTATTTT. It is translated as CASSLLAGVRTDTQYF.

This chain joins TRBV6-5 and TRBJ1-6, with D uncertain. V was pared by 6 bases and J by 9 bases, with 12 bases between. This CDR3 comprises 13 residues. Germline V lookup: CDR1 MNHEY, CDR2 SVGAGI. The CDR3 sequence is CASRVQVFSPLHF. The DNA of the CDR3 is TGTGCCAGCAGGGTTCAGGTTTTTTCACCCCTCCACTTT.

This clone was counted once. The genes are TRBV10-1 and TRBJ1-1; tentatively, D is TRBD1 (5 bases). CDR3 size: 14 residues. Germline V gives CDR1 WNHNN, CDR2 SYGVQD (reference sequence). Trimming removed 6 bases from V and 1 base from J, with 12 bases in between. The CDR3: CASSLKQGNTEAFF. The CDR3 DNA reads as TGCGCCAGCAGCCTTAAGCAGGGGAACACTGAAGCTTTCTTT.

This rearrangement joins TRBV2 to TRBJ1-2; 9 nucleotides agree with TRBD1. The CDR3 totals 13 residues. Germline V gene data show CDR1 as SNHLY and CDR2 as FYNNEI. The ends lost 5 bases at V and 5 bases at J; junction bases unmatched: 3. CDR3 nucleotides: TGTGCCAGCAGTCGCGGACAGGGGTATGGCTACACCTTC. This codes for CASSRGQGYGYTF.

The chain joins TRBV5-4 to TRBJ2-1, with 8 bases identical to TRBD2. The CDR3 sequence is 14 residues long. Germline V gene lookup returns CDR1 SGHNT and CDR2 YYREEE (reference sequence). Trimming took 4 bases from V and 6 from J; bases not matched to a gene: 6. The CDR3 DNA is TGTGCCAGCAGCCCCGGGGGGGGGCCCAATGAGCAGTTCTTC. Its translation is CASSPGGGPNEQFF.

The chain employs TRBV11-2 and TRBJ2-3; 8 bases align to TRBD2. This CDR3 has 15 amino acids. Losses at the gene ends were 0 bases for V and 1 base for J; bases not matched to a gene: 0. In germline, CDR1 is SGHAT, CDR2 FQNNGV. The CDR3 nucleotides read TGTGCCAGCAGCTTAGACGGGGGGGGCACAGATACGCAGTATTTT. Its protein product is CASSLDGGGTDTQYF.

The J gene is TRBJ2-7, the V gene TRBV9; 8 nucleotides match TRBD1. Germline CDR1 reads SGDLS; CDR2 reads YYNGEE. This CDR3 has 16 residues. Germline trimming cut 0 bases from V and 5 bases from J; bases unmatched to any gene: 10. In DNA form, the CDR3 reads TGTGCCAGCAGCGTAGCTGGGCAGGGGGCGCGGCACGAGCAGTACTTC. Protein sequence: CASSVAGQGARHEQYF.

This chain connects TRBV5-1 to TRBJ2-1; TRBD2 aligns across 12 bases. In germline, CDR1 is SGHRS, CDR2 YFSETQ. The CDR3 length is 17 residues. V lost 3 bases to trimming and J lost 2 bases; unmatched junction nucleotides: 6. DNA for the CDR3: TGCGCCAGCAGCTCATGGCCTAGCGGGGGGGCCTACAATGAGCAGTTCTTC. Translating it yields CASSSWPSGGAYNEQFF. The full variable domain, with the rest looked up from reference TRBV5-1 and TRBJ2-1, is KAGVTQTPRYLIKTRGQQVTLSCSPISGHRSVSWYQQTPGQGLQFLFEYFSETQRNKGNFPGRFSGRQFSNSRSEMNVSTLELGDSALYLCASSSWPSGGAYNEQFFGPGTRLTVL.

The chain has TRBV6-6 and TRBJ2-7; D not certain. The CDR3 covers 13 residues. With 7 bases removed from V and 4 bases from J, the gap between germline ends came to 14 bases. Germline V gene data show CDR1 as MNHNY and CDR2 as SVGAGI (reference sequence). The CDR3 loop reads CASTRGREYEQYF. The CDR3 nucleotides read TGTGCCAGCACCCGCGGCAGAGAGTACGAGCAGTACTTC.

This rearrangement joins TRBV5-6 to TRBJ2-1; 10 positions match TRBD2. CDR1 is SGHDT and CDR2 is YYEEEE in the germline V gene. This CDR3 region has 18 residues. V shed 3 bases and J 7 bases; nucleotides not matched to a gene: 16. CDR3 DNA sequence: TGTGCCAGCAGCTCAGTCTTTAAGCGGGGGGGCAAACTGAATGAGCAGTTCTTC. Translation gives CASSSVFKRGGKLNEQFF. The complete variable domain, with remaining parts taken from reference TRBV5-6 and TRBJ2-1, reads DAGVTQSPTHLIKTRGQQVTLRCSPKSGHDTVSWYQQALGQGPQFIFQYYEEEERQRGNFPDRFSGHQFPNYSSELNVNALLLGDSALYLCASSSVFKRGGKLNEQFFGPGTRLTVL.

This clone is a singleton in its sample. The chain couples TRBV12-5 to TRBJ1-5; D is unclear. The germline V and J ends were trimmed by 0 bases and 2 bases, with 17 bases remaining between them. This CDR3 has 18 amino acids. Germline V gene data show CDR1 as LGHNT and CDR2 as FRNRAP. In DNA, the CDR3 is TGTGCTAGTGGTTTGGTACTCGGGATGCGATCAGGCAATCAGCCCCAGCATTTT. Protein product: CASGLVLGMRSGNQPQHF.

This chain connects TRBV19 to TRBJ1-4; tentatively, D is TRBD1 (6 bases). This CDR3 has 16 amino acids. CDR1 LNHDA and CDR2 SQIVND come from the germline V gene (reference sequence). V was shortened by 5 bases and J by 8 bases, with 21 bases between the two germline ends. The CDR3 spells CASSVNSRGAREKLFF. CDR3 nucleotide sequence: TGTGCCAGTAGTGTCAACTCCAGGGGAGCCAGGGAAAAACTGTTTTTT.